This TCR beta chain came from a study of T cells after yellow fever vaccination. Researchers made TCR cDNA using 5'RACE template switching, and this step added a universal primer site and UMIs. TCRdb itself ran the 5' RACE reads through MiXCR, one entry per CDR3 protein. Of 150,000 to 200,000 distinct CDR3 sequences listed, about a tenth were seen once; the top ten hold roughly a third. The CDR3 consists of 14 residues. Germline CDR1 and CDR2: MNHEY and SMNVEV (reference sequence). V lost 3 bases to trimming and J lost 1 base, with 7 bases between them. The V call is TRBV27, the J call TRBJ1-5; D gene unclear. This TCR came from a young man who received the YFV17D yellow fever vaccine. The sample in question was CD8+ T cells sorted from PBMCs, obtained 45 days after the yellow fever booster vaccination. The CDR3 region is CASSLYGSNQPQHF. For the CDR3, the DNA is TGTGCCAGCAGTTTGTACGGAAGCAATCAGCCCCAGCATTTT.